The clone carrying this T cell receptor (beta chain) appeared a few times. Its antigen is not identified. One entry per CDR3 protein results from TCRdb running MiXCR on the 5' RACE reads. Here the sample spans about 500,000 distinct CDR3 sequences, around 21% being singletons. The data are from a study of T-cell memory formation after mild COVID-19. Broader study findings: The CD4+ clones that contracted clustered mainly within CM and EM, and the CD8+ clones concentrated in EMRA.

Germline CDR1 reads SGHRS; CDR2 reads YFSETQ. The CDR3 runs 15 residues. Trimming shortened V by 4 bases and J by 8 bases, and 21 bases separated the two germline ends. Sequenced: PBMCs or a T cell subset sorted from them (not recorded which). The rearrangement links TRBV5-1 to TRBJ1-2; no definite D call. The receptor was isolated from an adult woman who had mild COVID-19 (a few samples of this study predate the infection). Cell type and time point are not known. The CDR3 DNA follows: TGCGCCAGCAGCCCTAATAGGGCCGCAGGAAAGGGCTACACCTTC. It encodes CASSPNRAAGKGYTF.